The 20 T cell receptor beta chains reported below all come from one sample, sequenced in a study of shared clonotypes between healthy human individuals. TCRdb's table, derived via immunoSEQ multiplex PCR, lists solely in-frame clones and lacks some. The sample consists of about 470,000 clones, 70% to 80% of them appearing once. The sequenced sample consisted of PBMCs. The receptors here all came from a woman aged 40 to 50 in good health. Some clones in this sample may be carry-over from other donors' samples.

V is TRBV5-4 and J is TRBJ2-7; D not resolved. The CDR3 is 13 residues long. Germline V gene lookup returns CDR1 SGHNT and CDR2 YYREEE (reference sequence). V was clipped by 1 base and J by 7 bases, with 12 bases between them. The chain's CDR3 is CASSLTALSEQYF. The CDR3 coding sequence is TGTGCCAGCAGCTTGACTGCCTTAAGTGAGCAGTACTTC.

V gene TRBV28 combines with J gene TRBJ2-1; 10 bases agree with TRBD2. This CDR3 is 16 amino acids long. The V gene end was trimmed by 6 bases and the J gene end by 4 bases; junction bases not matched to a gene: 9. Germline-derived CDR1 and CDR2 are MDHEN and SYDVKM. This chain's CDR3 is CASSSPRTSGYNEQFF. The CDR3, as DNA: TGTGCCAGCAGCTCCCCCCGGACTAGCGGTTACAATGAGCAGTTCTTC.

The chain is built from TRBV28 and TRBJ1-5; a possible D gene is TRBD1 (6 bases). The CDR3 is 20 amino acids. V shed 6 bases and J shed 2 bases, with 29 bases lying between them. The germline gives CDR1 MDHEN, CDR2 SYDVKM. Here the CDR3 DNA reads TGTGCCAGCAGCATCACCGGACAGCTCCCCAATTGGGGGGGCAATCAGCCCCAGCATTTT. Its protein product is CASSITGQLPNWGGNQPQHF.

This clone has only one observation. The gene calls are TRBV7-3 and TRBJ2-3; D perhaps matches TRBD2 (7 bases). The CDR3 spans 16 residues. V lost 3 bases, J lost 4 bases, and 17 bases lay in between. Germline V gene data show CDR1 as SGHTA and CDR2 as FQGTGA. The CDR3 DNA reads TGTGCCAGCAGCTTGCTAGGGGGGGAAGGTGCAGATACGCAGTATTTT. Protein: CASSLLGGEGADTQYF. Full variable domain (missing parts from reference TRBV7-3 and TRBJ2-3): GAGVSQTPSNKVTEKGKYVELRCDPISGHTALYWYRQSLGQGPEFLIYFQGTGAADDSGLPNDRFFAVRPEGSVSTLKIQRTERGDSAVYLCASSLLGGEGADTQYFGPGTRLTVL.

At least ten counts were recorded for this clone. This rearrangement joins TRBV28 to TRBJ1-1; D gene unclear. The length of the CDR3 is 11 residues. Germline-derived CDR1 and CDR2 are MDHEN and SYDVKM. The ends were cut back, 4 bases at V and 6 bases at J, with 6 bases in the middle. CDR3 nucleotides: TGTGCCAGCAGTTATGCAGCTGAAGCTTTCTTT. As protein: CASSYAAEAFF.

CDR3 nucleotides: TGTGCCAGCAGCCCTAGGCATTCGTCCTACGAGCAGTACTTC. Translating gives CASSPRHSSYEQYF. V is TRBV5-6 and J is TRBJ2-7, with D uncertain. The V gene lost 4 bases and the J gene lost 1 base, with 12 bases spanning the gap. Germline CDR1 and CDR2: SGHDT and YYEEEE. The length of the CDR3 is 14 residues.

The CDR3 DNA sequence: TGCGCCAGCACTAAGCCCCCCACCGGGGAGCTGTTTTTT. This translates into CASTKPPTGELFF. The chain couples TRBV5-1 to TRBJ2-2; no firm D call. This CDR3 spans 13 amino acids. V shed 6 bases and J shed 4 bases, with 10 bases lying between them. Germline values: CDR1 SGHRS, CDR2 YFSETQ.

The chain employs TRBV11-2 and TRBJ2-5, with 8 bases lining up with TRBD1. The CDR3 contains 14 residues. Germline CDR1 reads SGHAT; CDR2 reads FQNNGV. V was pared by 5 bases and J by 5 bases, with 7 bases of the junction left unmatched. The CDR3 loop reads CASSVSTGAETQYF. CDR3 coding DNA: TGTGCCAGCAGCGTATCGACAGGGGCGGAGACCCAGTACTTC. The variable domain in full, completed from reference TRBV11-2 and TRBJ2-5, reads EAGVAQSPRYKIIEKRQSVAFWCNPISGHATLYWYQQILGQGPKLLIQFQNNGVVDDSQLPKDRFSAERLKGVDSTLKIQPAKLEDSAVYLCASSVSTGAETQYFGPGTRLLVL.

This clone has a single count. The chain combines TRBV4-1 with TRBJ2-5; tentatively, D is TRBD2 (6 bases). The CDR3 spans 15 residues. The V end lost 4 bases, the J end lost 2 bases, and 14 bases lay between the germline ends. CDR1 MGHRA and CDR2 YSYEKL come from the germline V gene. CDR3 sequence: CASSLLEGRQETQYF. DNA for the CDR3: TGCGCCAGCAGCCTACTGGAGGGTAGGCAAGAGACCCAGTACTTC.

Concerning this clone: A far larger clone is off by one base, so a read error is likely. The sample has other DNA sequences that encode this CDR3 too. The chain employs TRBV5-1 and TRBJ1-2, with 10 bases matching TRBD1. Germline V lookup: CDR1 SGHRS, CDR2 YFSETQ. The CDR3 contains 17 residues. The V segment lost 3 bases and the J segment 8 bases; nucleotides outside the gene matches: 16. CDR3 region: CASSWLSDRGQGYGYTF. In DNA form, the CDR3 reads TGCGCCAGCAGCTGGCTTTCCGACAGGGGGCAGGGCTACGGCTACACCTTC.

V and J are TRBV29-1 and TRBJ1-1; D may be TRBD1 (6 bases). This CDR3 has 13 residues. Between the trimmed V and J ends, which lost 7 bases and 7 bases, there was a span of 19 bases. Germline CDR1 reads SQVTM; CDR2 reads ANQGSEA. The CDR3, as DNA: TGCAGCGCCGCACAACAGGAGGGGGGTGAAGCTTTCTTT. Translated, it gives CSAAQQEGGEAFF.

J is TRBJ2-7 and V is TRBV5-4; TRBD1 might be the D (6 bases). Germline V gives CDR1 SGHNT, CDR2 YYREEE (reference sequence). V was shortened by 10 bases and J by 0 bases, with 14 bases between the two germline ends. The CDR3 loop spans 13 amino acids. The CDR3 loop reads CAGNRAGSYEQYF. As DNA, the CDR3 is TGTGCCGGCAACAGGGCGGGCTCCTACGAGCAGTACTTC.

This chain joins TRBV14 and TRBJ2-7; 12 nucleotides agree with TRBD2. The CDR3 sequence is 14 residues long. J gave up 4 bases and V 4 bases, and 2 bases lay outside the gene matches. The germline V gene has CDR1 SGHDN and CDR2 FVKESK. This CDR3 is CASSRTSGTYEQYF. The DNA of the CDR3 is TGTGCCAGCAGCCGGACTAGCGGGACGTACGAGCAGTACTTC. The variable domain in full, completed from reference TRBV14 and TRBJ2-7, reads EAGVTQFPSHSVIEKGQTVTLRCDPISGHDNLYWYRRVMGKEIKFLLHFVKESKQDESGMPNNRFLAERTGGTYSTLKVQPAELEDSGVYFCASSRTSGTYEQYFGPGTRLTVT.

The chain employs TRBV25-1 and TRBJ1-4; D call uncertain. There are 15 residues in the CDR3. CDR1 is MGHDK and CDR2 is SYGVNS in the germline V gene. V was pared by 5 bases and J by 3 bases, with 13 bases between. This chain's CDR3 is CASSPRGSSNEKLFF. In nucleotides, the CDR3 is TGTGCCAGCAGTCCCCGAGGCAGTTCTAATGAAAAACTGTTTTTT.

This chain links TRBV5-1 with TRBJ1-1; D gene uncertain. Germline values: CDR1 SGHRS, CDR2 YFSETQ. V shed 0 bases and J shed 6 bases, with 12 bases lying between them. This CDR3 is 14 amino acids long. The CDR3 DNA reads TGCGCCAGCAGCTTGGAGGGCGGACTCCCTGAAGCTTTCTTT. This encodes CASSLEGGLPEAFF.

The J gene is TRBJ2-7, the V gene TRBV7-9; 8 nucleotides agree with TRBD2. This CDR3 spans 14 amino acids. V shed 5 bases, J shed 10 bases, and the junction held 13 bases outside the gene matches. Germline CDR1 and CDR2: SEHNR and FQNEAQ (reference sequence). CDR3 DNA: TGTGCCAGCAGCCCTAGGGCCCTCGGGGGGGCACAGTACTTC. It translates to CASSPRALGGAQYF.

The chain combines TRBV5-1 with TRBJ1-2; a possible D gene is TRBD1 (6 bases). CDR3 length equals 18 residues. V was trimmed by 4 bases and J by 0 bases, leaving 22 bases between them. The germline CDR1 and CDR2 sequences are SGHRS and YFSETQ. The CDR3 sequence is CASSPGLRTAPANYGYTF. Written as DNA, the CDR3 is TGCGCCAGCAGCCCCGGACTGCGGACAGCGCCAGCTAACTATGGCTACACCTTC.

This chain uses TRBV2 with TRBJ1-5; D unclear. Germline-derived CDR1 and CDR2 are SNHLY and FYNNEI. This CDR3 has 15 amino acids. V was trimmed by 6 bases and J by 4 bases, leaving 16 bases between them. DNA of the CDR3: TGTGCCAGCAGCGCCAGTGGGAGGGTGAATCAGCCCCAGCATTTT. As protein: CASSASGRVNQPQHF.

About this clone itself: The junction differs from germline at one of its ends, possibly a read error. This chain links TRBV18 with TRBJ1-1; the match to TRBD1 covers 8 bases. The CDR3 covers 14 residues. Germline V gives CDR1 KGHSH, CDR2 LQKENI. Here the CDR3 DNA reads TGTGCCAGCTCACCGAACAGGGGGAACGCTGAAGCTTTCTTT. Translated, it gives CASSPNRGNAEAFF.

CDR3 bases: TGTGCCAGCCTGCGACTAGCGGCCAGCGGGGAGCTGTTTTTT. Residues: CASLRLAASGELFF. V gene TRBV28 combines with J gene TRBJ2-2; 9 nucleotides align to TRBD2. Trimming cost V 8 bases and J 7 bases; bases outside gene matches: 8. The length of the CDR3 is 14 residues. Germline lookup yields CDR1 MDHEN and CDR2 SYDVKM.